The clone carrying this T cell receptor (beta chain) has a single count. This sample was included in a study of control samples from healthy donors and cancer patients. The assay was immunoSEQ multiplex PCR, and TCRdb's table has in-frame clones only and misses some. Among about 130,000 clones listed, 92% were seen once. The CDR3 has 15 amino acids. The germline CDR1 and CDR2 sequences are SGHRS and YFSETQ. The junction had 7 bases not matched to a gene; V was cut back by 4 bases and J by 1 base. The specimen sequenced was blood. The TCR comes from a woman aged 45-60 years in good health. The gene calls are TRBV5-1 and TRBJ1-1, with 7 positions matching TRBD1. CDR3 protein: CASSIGTVKNTEAFF. For the CDR3, the DNA is TGCGCCAGCAGCATAGGGACAGTTAAGAACACTGAAGCTTTCTTT.